Below are 26 T cell receptor beta chains sequenced from a single sample in a study of shared clonotypes between healthy human individuals (dated by TCRdb to the early 2020s). The method behind the library was the immunoSEQ multiplex PCR assay. Held by TCRdb, this immuneACCESS table contains in-frame sequences only and omits some clones. Under half of the omission traces to an unresolved V gene where checked; the cause of the rest is unknown. Recorded for this sample are about 480,000 clones; about 80% of them occurred a single time. The biggest ten clones account for around an eighth of the sample. Sequencing was carried out using PBMCs. The receptors were gathered from a middle-aged woman in good health. Some clones in this sample may be carry-over from other donors' samples.

This chain connects TRBV28 to TRBJ2-2; the match to TRBD1 covers 7 bases. Germline V lookup: CDR1 MDHEN, CDR2 SYDVKM. This CDR3 has 18 amino acids. J was trimmed by 3 bases and V by 5 bases; bases with no gene match: 15. The DNA of the CDR3 is TGTGCCAGCAGTAGCAAGGTGAAAGGGGGCATTTACACCGGGGAGCTGTTTTTT. Its translation is CASSSKVKGGIYTGELFF.

The chain uses TRBV4-2 and TRBJ2-2; TRBD2 matches 7 bases. The V gene's germline CDR1 is LGHNA and CDR2 YNFKEQ. The CDR3 spans 16 residues. V lost 1 base, J lost 6 bases, and 8 bases stayed unmatched. The CDR3 DNA sequence: TGTGCCAGCAGCCAAGGGGGAGGGTACTTAGCCGGGGAGCTGTTTTTT. Encoded protein: CASSQGGGYLAGELFF.

Comment on this clone: The sample holds other DNA sequences that translate to the same CDR3. The chain links TRBV18 to TRBJ1-4, with TRBD1 identical over 9 bases. The CDR3 loop spans 14 amino acids. Germline CDR1 and CDR2: KGHSH and LQKENI. V dropped 6 bases and J dropped 5; count of bases not matched to a gene: 4. The CDR3 region is CASSHGQGNEKLFF. As DNA, the CDR3 is TGTGCCAGCTCCCACGGACAGGGGAATGAAAAACTGTTTTTT.

The J gene is TRBJ2-7, the V gene TRBV4-1, with a tentative D call TRBD2 (5 bases). V was trimmed by 1 base and J by 4 bases, leaving 14 bases between them. This CDR3 has 15 residues. Per germline, CDR1 MGHRA and CDR2 YSYEKL. CDR3: CASSQVGRLGYEQYF. CDR3 DNA: TGCGCCAGCAGCCAAGTGGGGAGATTGGGTTACGAGCAGTACTTC.

The chain links TRBV7-2 to TRBJ1-3; tentatively, D is TRBD1 (6 bases). The V and J ends lost 6 bases and 0 bases respectively, with 15 bases between them. The germline V gene encodes CDR1 SGHTA and CDR2 FQGNSA. The CDR3 extends over 16 amino acids. The CDR3 DNA is TGTGCCAGCAGAGAGGGGGGGCCGCGCTCTGGAAACACCATATATTTT. It translates to CASREGGPRSGNTIYF.

This clone has only one observation. The chain employs TRBV6-6 and TRBJ1-2, with D possibly being TRBD1 (5 bases). The germline V and J ends were trimmed by 7 bases and 8 bases, with 20 bases remaining between them. The CDR3 has 14 amino acids. Germline CDR1 MNHNY, CDR2 SVGAGI (reference sequence). DNA for the CDR3: TGTGCCAGCACCGGCACCGGGACGTATGGAGGCTACACCTTC. Protein: CASTGTGTYGGYTF.

In this sample, this clone turned up once. The rearrangement joins TRBV11-2 to TRBJ1-2; 11 bases line up with TRBD1. The V gene's germline CDR1 is SGHAT and CDR2 FQNNGV. Unmatched junction bases numbered 7, after V lost 5 bases and J lost 2 bases. This CDR3 has 16 residues. The CDR3 here is CASSTGTGGINYGYTF. CDR3 sequence (DNA): TGTGCCAGCAGCACCGGGACAGGGGGTATCAACTATGGCTACACCTTC.

Details on this clone: The same CDR3 is also encoded by other DNA sequences in this sample. V gene TRBV5-4 combines with J gene TRBJ1-1, with D maybe TRBD1 (5 bases). V was cut by 0 bases and J by 2 bases, with 11 bases left in between. The CDR3 totals 15 residues. Looked up from germline, CDR1 is SGHNT and CDR2 is YYREEE (reference sequence). The CDR3, as DNA: TGTGCCAGCAGCTTGGCTGGGGGGGGTAACACTGAAGCTTTCTTT. This codes for CASSLAGGGNTEAFF. Based on the CDR3 plus reference TRBV5-4 and TRBJ1-1, the full variable domain is ETGVTQSPTHLIKTRGQQVTLRCSSQSGHNTVSWYQQALGQGPQFIFQYYREEENGRGNFPPRFSGLQFPNYSSELNVNALELDDSALYLCASSLAGGGNTEAFFGQGTRLTVV.

The gene calls are TRBV5-5 and TRBJ1-5; TRBD1 matches 8 bases. The CDR3 is 16 amino acids. The trim removed 0 bases at V and 1 base at J, leaving 3 bases unmatched. Germline V gene data show CDR1 as SGHKS and CDR2 as YYEKEE (reference sequence). CDR3 bases: TGTGCCAGCAGCTTGGCAGGGGGCTTAAGCAATCAGCCCCAGCATTTT. This sequence encodes CASSLAGGLSNQPQHF.

The chain is built from TRBV27 and TRBJ2-1; the match to TRBD1 covers 10 bases. The germline V gene has CDR1 MNHEY and CDR2 SMNVEV (reference sequence). The CDR3 loop spans 14 amino acids. J lost 4 bases, V lost 11 bases, and 8 bases had no gene match. CDR3 coding DNA: TGTGCCTCCCGGCAGGGACAGGGGTACAATGAGCAGTTCTTC. It codes for CASRQGQGYNEQFF.

The chain employs TRBV5-1 and TRBJ2-3, with 9 bases lining up with TRBD2. V lost 0 bases to trimming and J lost 8 bases; unmatched junction nucleotides: 7. The CDR3 extends over 15 amino acids. Looked up from germline, CDR1 is SGHRS and CDR2 is YFSETQ. The CDR3 region has the DNA TGCGCCAGCAGCTTGGCACTAGCGGGTATAGCTACGCAGTATTTT. Translation: CASSLALAGIATQYF.

This clone was counted a few times. The chain uses TRBV2 and TRBJ1-5; D is unresolved. Germline assignment: CDR1 SNHLY and CDR2 FYNNEI. The CDR3 has 13 residues. V gave up 6 bases and J gave up 3 bases, with 9 bases separating them. The CDR3 here is CASRRDFNQPQHF. The CDR3 DNA reads as TGTGCCAGCAGGAGAGACTTCAATCAGCCCCAGCATTTT.

This chain uses TRBV6-1 with TRBJ2-1; D not certain. Germline values: CDR1 MNHNS, CDR2 SASEGT. Deletions cut 3 bases from V and 7 bases from J, with 7 bases between. This CDR3 has 12 residues. The CDR3 DNA is TGTGCCAGCAGTGAGGCTAGGAATGAGCAGTTCTTC. Protein sequence: CASSEARNEQFF.

J is TRBJ1-6 and V is TRBV30; tentatively, D is TRBD1 (5 bases). Germline V gives CDR1 GTSNPN, CDR2 SVGIG (reference sequence). There are 13 residues in the CDR3. Trimming left V 5 bases short and J 7 bases short, with 12 bases between. The CDR3 DNA follows: TGTGCCTGGCGGGGGGGGTACAATTCACCCCTCCACTTT. It is translated as CAWRGGYNSPLHF.

This clone was seen once. This chain's CDR3 is CASSFGGLPYNEQFF. The DNA of the CDR3 is TGTGCCAGCAGCTTTGGCGGCCTCCCCTACAATGAGCAGTTCTTC. The V and J genes are TRBV7-3 and TRBJ2-1; D gene ambiguous. The germline V gene encodes CDR1 SGHTA and CDR2 FQGTGA. V shed 3 bases and J shed 2 bases, with 11 bases lying between them. The CDR3 covers 15 residues.

V gene TRBV6-5 combines with J gene TRBJ2-3, with 7 nucleotides matching TRBD1. Trimming at V came to 6 bases and at J to 3 bases, leaving 3 bases not matched to a gene. CDR3 length: 13 residues. The germline gives CDR1 MNHEY, CDR2 SVGAGI. The CDR3 is CASSRDSTDTQYF. The CDR3 DNA reads as TGTGCCAGCAGCAGGGACAGTACAGATACGCAGTATTTT.

The V gene is TRBV14, the J gene TRBJ2-5; D gene uncertain. The CDR3 is made up of 15 amino acids. The V end lost 5 bases, the J end lost 4 bases, and 17 bases lay between the germline ends. Germline assignment: CDR1 SGHDN and CDR2 FVKESK. In DNA form, the CDR3 reads TGTGCCAGCAGCACCTCCCCCCGGGTAGGAGAGACCCAGTACTTC. Protein: CASSTSPRVGETQYF.

The chain is built from TRBV29-1 and TRBJ2-1; 12 bases align to TRBD2. The ends lost 5 bases at V and 5 bases at J; junction bases unmatched: 1. Germline V lookup: CDR1 SQVTM, CDR2 ANQGSEA. This CDR3 contains 13 residues. The CDR3 nucleotides read TGCAGCGTTAGGACTAGCGGGAACAATGAGCAGTTCTTC. It yields the protein CSVRTSGNNEQFF.

This chain uses TRBV29-1 with TRBJ2-6, with 10 positions matching TRBD1. The CDR3 has 19 residues. The ends lost 1 base at V and 0 bases at J; junction bases unmatched: 9. The V gene's germline CDR1 is SQVTM and CDR2 ANQGSEA. The CDR3 DNA reads TGCAGCGTTGAAGTTGCGGGAGGACAGGGGGACTCTGGGGCCAACGTCCTGACTTTC. It codes for CSVEVAGGQGDSGANVLTF.

The chain is built from TRBV6-1 and TRBJ2-7; D gene unclear. The CDR3 spans 14 residues. Trimming pared 7 bases from V and 3 bases from J, leaving 16 bases between. CDR1 is MNHNS and CDR2 is SASEGT in the germline V gene. CDR3 in DNA: TGTGCCAGCACCTACCGGCTAATTCTCTACGAGCAGTACTTC. Protein product: CASTYRLILYEQYF.

V and J are TRBV28 and TRBJ1-1; D unclear. Trimming left V 2 bases short and J 4 bases short, with 5 bases between. The germline gives CDR1 MDHEN, CDR2 SYDVKM. The CDR3 loop spans 12 amino acids. DNA for the CDR3: TGTGCCAGCAGTTTACATCTCACTGAAGCTTTCTTT. Translated: CASSLHLTEAFF.

In its sample, this clone was seen many times. This chain uses TRBV15 with TRBJ2-5; 10 positions agree with TRBD2. Germline-derived CDR1 and CDR2 are LNHNV and YYDKDF (reference sequence). With V trimmed by 2 bases and J by 5 bases, 11 bases remained unmatched. CDR3 size: 17 residues. This CDR3 reads CATSRPRFLAGVETQYF. The CDR3 DNA sequence: TGTGCCACCAGCAGACCCCGGTTTCTAGCGGGAGTTGAGACCCAGTACTTC.

Points on this clone: One end of the junction does not line up with germline, which may come from a read error. V is TRBV6-1 and J is TRBJ2-1; TRBD2 matches 7 bases. CDR3 length equals 12 residues. In germline, CDR1 is MNHNS, CDR2 SASEGT. The CDR3 protein is CASSEGLTSELF. CDR3 coding DNA: TGTGCCAGCAGCGAGGGGTTAACTAGCGAACTCTTC.

The rearrangement joins TRBV28 to TRBJ2-1, with 9 bases that match TRBD2. The CDR3 covers 16 residues. Trimming removed 4 bases from V and 7 bases from J; junction bases left unmatched: 11. Germline lookup yields CDR1 MDHEN and CDR2 SYDVKM. Here the CDR3 DNA reads TGTGCCAGCAGTTCGTATTTAGCGGGAGAAAATAATGAGCAGTTCTTC. As protein: CASSSYLAGENNEQFF. Together with reference TRBV28 and TRBJ2-1, the CDR3 gives the full variable domain: DVKVTQSSRYLVKRTGEKVFLECVQDMDHENMFWYRQDPGLGLRLIYFSYDVKMKEKGDIPEGYSVSREKKERFSLILESASTNQTSMYLCASSSYLAGENNEQFFGPGTRLTVL.

The chain recombines TRBV20-1 with TRBJ2-1; no reliable D call. V gave up 3 bases and J gave up 10 bases, with 7 bases separating them. CDR1 and CDR2 from the germline V gene are DFQATT and SNEGSKA (reference sequence). The CDR3 has 10 amino acids. CDR3 bases: TGCAGTGCTAGCTTTCGGGAGCAGTTCTTC. Its protein product is CSASFREQFF.

In its sample, this clone was seen once. The chain carries TRBV28 and TRBJ2-1; 10 positions match TRBD2. The V gene end was trimmed by 6 bases and the J gene end by 5 bases; junction bases not matched to a gene: 22. Germline-derived CDR1 and CDR2 are MDHEN and SYDVKM. This CDR3 spans 20 amino acids. CDR3 DNA sequence: TGTGCCAGCAGAGGGGAATTCGACAGGCCCGGACTAGCGGATGACAATGAGCAGTTCTTC. This sequence encodes CASRGEFDRPGLADDNEQFF.